Listed below are T cell receptor beta chains from one sample, sequenced in a study of T cells in Graves' hyperthyroidism and ophthalmopathy. Via MiXCR, TCRdb re-called the multiplex PCR reads, giving one row per CDR3 protein. The sample records 450,000 to 700,000 distinct CDR3 sequences, about 45% being singletons. Material for sequencing was peripheral blood or thyroid tissue (not recorded which). The receptors were sampled from a woman in her late teens or twenties with Graves' hyperthyroidism. The CDR3 runs from the conserved cysteine through the conserved F or W.

v_gene: TRBV20-1
j_gene: TRBJ2-7
len: 15
CDR3aa: CSASETGGSVDEQYF

v_gene: TRBV20-1
j_gene: TRBJ2-5
len: 14
CDR3aa: CSARSGRREETQYF

v_gene: TRBV13
j_gene: TRBJ2-7
len: 15
CDR3aa: CASSLVDGNTYEQYF

v_gene: TRBV12-3/TRBV12-4
j_gene: TRBJ2-5
len: 14
CDR3aa: CASRLTGARETQYF

v_gene: TRBV20-1
j_gene: TRBJ1-2
len: 17
CDR3aa: CSARMVGGGSSNYGYTF

v_gene: TRBV6-5
j_gene: TRBJ2-5
len: 12
CDR3aa: CASTGGRETQYF

v_gene: TRBV7-9
j_gene: TRBJ2-7
len: 16
CDR3aa: CASSPGLAVPSYEQYF

v_gene: TRBV6-6
j_gene: TRBJ1-5
len: 16
CDR3aa: CASSYSRTGGNQPQHF

v_gene: TRBV18
j_gene: TRBJ2-5
len: 15
CDR3aa: CASSPTSGKLETQYF

v_gene: TRBV20-1
j_gene: TRBJ1-1
len: 16
CDR3aa: CSAPALPGQPNTEAFF

v_gene: TRBV2
j_gene: TRBJ1-2
len: 13
CDR3aa: CASRDNAWYGYTF

v_gene: TRBV7-8
j_gene: TRBJ2-7
len: 14
CDR3aa: CASSFAGSPYEQYF

v_gene: TRBV20-1
j_gene: TRBJ1-5
len: 13
CDR3aa: CSASGTGGQPQHF

v_gene: TRBV18
j_gene: TRBJ2-7
len: 13
CDR3aa: CASSRGALYEQYF

v_gene: TRBV29-1
j_gene: TRBJ2-1
len: 13
CDR3aa: CSVGGDPYNEQFF

v_gene: TRBV7-2
j_gene: TRBJ1-1
len: 16
CDR3aa: CASSLGGAGMNTEAFF

v_gene: TRBV7-3
j_gene: TRBJ1-2
len: 14
CDR3aa: CASSPPWTGDGYTF

v_gene: TRBV2
j_gene: TRBJ1-2
len: 16
CDR3aa: CASSEARLGLANGYTF

v_gene: TRBV10-3
j_gene: TRBJ1-1
len: 14
CDR3aa: CAISDGSPPYEAFF

v_gene: TRBV6-5
j_gene: TRBJ2-5
len: 13
CDR3aa: CASSRTRKETQYF

v_gene: TRBV24-1
j_gene: TRBJ1-2
len: 11
CDR3aa: CATSDRLGYTF

v_gene: TRBV7-9
j_gene: TRBJ1-2
len: 16
CDR3aa: CASSVPTGGVNYGYTF

v_gene: TRBV20-1
j_gene: TRBJ2-7
len: 15
CDR3aa: CSAREPGGGTYEQYF

v_gene: TRBV15
j_gene: TRBJ1-1
len: 14
CDR3aa: CATSREVGASEAFF

v_gene: TRBV6-5
j_gene: TRBJ2-7
len: 15
CDR3aa: CASSADQTGSYEQYF

v_gene: TRBV20-1
j_gene: TRBJ1-1
len: 14
CDR3aa: CSAMPPGARTEAFF

v_gene: TRBV9
j_gene: TRBJ2-7
len: 16
CDR3aa: CASSVDLTSGIGEQYF

v_gene: TRBV7-8
j_gene: TRBJ2-5
len: 14
CDR3aa: CASSLGDSGNTQYF

v_gene: TRBV29-1
j_gene: TRBJ2-7
len: 12
CDR3aa: CSVLASVTEQYF

v_gene: TRBV7-9
j_gene: TRBJ2-6
len: 15
CDR3aa: CASSLAVSGANVLTF

v_gene: TRBV24-1
j_gene: TRBJ2-2
len: 16
CDR3aa: CATSETGTGTTGELFF

v_gene: TRBV5-6
j_gene: TRBJ2-2
len: 15
CDR3aa: CASSPDRRNTGELFF

v_gene: TRBV6-5
j_gene: TRBJ1-1
len: 17
CDR3aa: CASRRTGGRVMNTEAFF

v_gene: TRBV6-6
j_gene: TRBJ2-7
len: 14
CDR3aa: CASSYSDNYYEQYF

v_gene: TRBV15
j_gene: TRBJ1-1
len: 14
CDR3aa: CASSPLRGDTEAFF

v_gene: TRBV7-2
j_gene: TRBJ2-5
len: 14
CDR3aa: CASSLGQVEETQYF

v_gene: TRBV14
j_gene: TRBJ2-7
len: 14
CDR3aa: CASSQGPGGYEQYF

v_gene: TRBV20-1
j_gene: TRBJ2-7
len: 12
CDR3aa: CSALELHGEQYF

v_gene: TRBV7-8
j_gene: TRBJ2-7
len: 15
CDR3aa: CASTPTSGNYNEQYF